A single sample gave rise to the 31 T cell receptor beta chains below, sequenced in a study of blood T cell repertoires in COVID-19 (dated by TCRdb to about 2020). Library prep was done by the immunoSEQ multiplex PCR assay. This immuneACCESS table, as held by TCRdb, lists in-frame sequences with V and J called but not all clones. Of the missing ones, under half trace to an unresolved V gene in checked studies; the others have no known cause. The sample table records 80,000 or so clones; about nine tenths of these occur just once. About 2% of the sample rests with the top ten. Input material: peripheral blood. The receptors shown here come from a man between 50 and 59 years old with acute or convalescent COVID-19.

This chain uses TRBV11-2 with TRBJ1-5; 8 nucleotides align to TRBD1. Germline V gene lookup returns CDR1 SGHAT and CDR2 FQNNGV. The CDR3 has 15 residues. Losses at the gene ends were 5 bases for V and 1 base for J; bases not matched to a gene: 4. CDR3 nucleotides: TGTGCCAGCAGCGGGAGACAGGGGAGCAATCAGCCCCAGCATTTT. As protein: CASSGRQGSNQPQHF.

The J gene is TRBJ1-1, the V gene TRBV6-5; D might be TRBD1 (6 bases). V lost 2 bases and J lost 8, with 15 bases in between. Germline V gene sequence: CDR1 MNHEY, CDR2 SVGAGI. The CDR3 runs to 14 residues. The CDR3, as DNA: TGTGCCAGCAGTTACGATCACGGGGGGGGCGAAGCTTTCTTT. Encoded protein: CASSYDHGGGEAFF.

This chain connects TRBV5-1 to TRBJ1-6; 8 nucleotides align to TRBD1. Trimming at V came to 0 bases and at J to 7 bases, leaving 9 bases not matched to a gene. Germline loops: CDR1 SGHRS, CDR2 YFSETQ. This CDR3 has 17 residues. The CDR3 DNA is TGCGCCAGCAGCTTGGAAGCGGGCGGGACAGGAAATTCACCCCTCCACTTT. It codes for CASSLEAGGTGNSPLHF.

The rearrangement joins TRBV9 to TRBJ2-7, with D possibly matching TRBD1 (6 bases). Germline CDR1 reads SGDLS; CDR2 reads YYNGEE. The CDR3 length is 14 residues. V lost 4 bases and J lost 4, with 15 bases in between. The CDR3 region has the DNA TGTGCCAGCAGCACCCTTCAGGGGCCTTACGAGCAGTACTTC. The encoded protein is CASSTLQGPYEQYF.

The chain carries TRBV6-6 and TRBJ1-5, with a weak D call TRBD1 (5 bases). The CDR3 is 16 residues long. Germline loops: CDR1 MNHNY, CDR2 SVGAGI (reference sequence). Trimming pared 5 bases from V and 0 bases from J, leaving 14 bases between. CDR3 sequence (DNA): TGTGCCAGCAGTACCTCCGGGGGGGTTAGCAATCAGCCCCAGCATTTT. Encoded protein: CASSTSGGVSNQPQHF.

Notes on this clone: Other nucleotide sequences from this sample produce the same CDR3. The chain carries TRBV10-2 and TRBJ2-1, with a possible D match to TRBD2 (6 bases). The CDR3 sequence is 16 residues long. Germline-derived CDR1 and CDR2 are WSHSY and SAAADI. V was pared by 0 bases and J by 2 bases, with 11 bases between. CDR3 sequence reads: CASSESTAGPYNEQFF. The CDR3 DNA reads TGCGCCAGCAGTGAGTCGACAGCGGGCCCCTACAATGAGCAGTTCTTC.

The chain has TRBV6-6 and TRBJ1-2; D uncertain. Germline CDR1 reads MNHNY; CDR2 reads SVGAGI (reference sequence). The germline V and J ends were trimmed by 0 bases and 6 bases, with 11 bases remaining between them. There are 14 residues in the CDR3. The CDR3 loop is CASSYSPERNGYTF. DNA of the CDR3: TGTGCCAGCAGTTACTCACCGGAGAGGAATGGCTACACCTTC.

This clone was counted a single time. The chain recombines TRBV6-5 with TRBJ1-1; D is ambiguous. V lost 0 bases and J 5 bases, leaving 10 bases between the germline ends. There are 14 residues in the CDR3. CDR1 MNHEY and CDR2 SVGAGI come from the germline V gene. The CDR3: CASSYSTRRTEAFF. DNA for the CDR3: TGTGCCAGCAGTTACTCGACCCGGAGGACTGAAGCTTTCTTT.

This clone was counted a single time. V gene TRBV2 combines with J gene TRBJ2-6, with a weak D call TRBD1 (5 bases). Trimming took 1 base from V and 11 from J, leaving 9 bases between them. The CDR3 length is 13 residues. The germline gives CDR1 SNHLY, CDR2 FYNNEI. The chain's CDR3 is CASSEGQLDVLTF. DNA for the CDR3: TGTGCCAGCAGTGAAGGACAGCTTGACGTCCTGACTTTC.

The chain combines TRBV6-5 with TRBJ1-1; D not certain. V lost 0 bases, J lost 1 base, and 9 bases lay in between. The germline V gene encodes CDR1 MNHEY and CDR2 SVGAGI. The CDR3 extends over 15 amino acids. DNA for the CDR3: TGTGCCAGCAGTTACTCGCAGTCCCCGAACACTGAAGCTTTCTTT. This translates into CASSYSQSPNTEAFF.

This clone was recorded a few times. This rearrangement joins TRBV25-1 to TRBJ1-1; 9 positions agree with TRBD1. Trimming cost V 10 bases and J 6 bases; bases outside gene matches: 21. This CDR3 spans 17 amino acids. CDR1 and CDR2 (germline): MGHDK, SYGVNS. The CDR3 coding sequence is TGTGCCATCCAGAGGAGGGGGACAGGGAATCTTGGTGCTGAAGCTTTCTTT. Translated: CAIQRRGTGNLGAEAFF.

V is TRBV27 and J is TRBJ1-6; tentatively, D is TRBD1 (5 bases). Germline V gives CDR1 MNHEY, CDR2 SMNVEV (reference sequence). V was clipped by 3 bases and J by 6 bases, with 9 bases between them. This CDR3 spans 14 amino acids. For the CDR3, the DNA is TGTGCCAGCAGTTTTGGGGGGACTAATTCACCCCTCCACTTT. Amino acids: CASSFGGTNSPLHF.

The chain carries TRBV24-1 and TRBJ2-1; 8 positions match TRBD1. There are 13 residues in the CDR3. The germline CDR1 and CDR2 sequences are KGHDR and SFDVKD. J was trimmed by 6 bases and V by 9 bases; bases with no gene match: 6. In DNA, the CDR3 is TGTGCCACCGGTACAGGGGGGATCAATGAGCAGTTCTTC. It encodes CATGTGGINEQFF.

The genes are TRBV7-3 and TRBJ2-2, with 12 bases that match TRBD2. This CDR3 has 15 amino acids. Losses at the gene ends were 5 bases for V and 6 bases for J; bases not matched to a gene: 4. Germline CDR1 reads SGHTA; CDR2 reads FQGTGA. The CDR3, as DNA: TGTGCCAGCAGCCAAGGACTAGCGGGACCCGGGGAGCTGTTTTTT. Its translation is CASSQGLAGPGELFF. Full variable domain (remainder filled in from reference TRBV7-3 and TRBJ2-2): GAGVSQTPSNKVTEKGKYVELRCDPISGHTALYWYRQSLGQGPEFLIYFQGTGAADDSGLPNDRFFAVRPEGSVSTLKIQRTERGDSAVYLCASSQGLAGPGELFFGEGSRLTVL.

V and J are TRBV5-1 and TRBJ2-5, with TRBD2 identical over 10 bases. Germline values: CDR1 SGHRS, CDR2 YFSETQ. Trimming took 4 bases from V and 3 from J; bases not matched to a gene: 6. CDR3 size: 15 residues. In DNA, the CDR3 is TGCGCCAGCAGCACACTAGCGGGGATAAAAGAGACCCAGTACTTC. Translation: CASSTLAGIKETQYF.

This clone has more than one count but fewer than ten. The rearrangement links TRBV6-5 to TRBJ1-3; D unclear. The CDR3 is made up of 15 amino acids. With 6 bases removed from V and 4 bases from J, the gap between germline ends came to 16 bases. The germline gives CDR1 MNHEY, CDR2 SVGAGI. The DNA for the CDR3 is TGTGCCAGCAGCCGGTATAGATCGGGGGGAAACACCATATATTTT. Translation gives CASSRYRSGGNTIYF.

The gene calls are TRBV28 and TRBJ1-6; 7 bases line up with TRBD1. Trimming took 6 bases from V and 7 from J; bases not matched to a gene: 12. Germline CDR1 MDHEN, CDR2 SYDVKM. The CDR3 contains 16 residues. The CDR3 is CASSYRQGEPNSPLHF. In DNA form, the CDR3 reads TGTGCCAGCAGCTACAGACAGGGCGAGCCGAATTCACCCCTCCACTTT.

This chain uses TRBV4-3 with TRBJ2-2; 7 nucleotides align to TRBD1. The V segment lost 0 bases and the J segment 1 base; nucleotides outside the gene matches: 5. Germline V gives CDR1 LGHNA, CDR2 YSLEER. The length of the CDR3 is 17 residues. CDR3 protein: CASSQEVRQGNTGELFF. The CDR3, as DNA: TGCGCCAGCAGCCAAGAGGTTCGACAGGGGAACACCGGGGAGCTGTTTTTT.

The chain employs TRBV2 and TRBJ2-7, with D unclear. The germline V gene has CDR1 SNHLY and CDR2 FYNNEI. This CDR3 is built from 10 residues. Trimming took 7 bases from V and 7 from J, leaving 8 bases between them. The CDR3 nucleotides read TGTGCCAGCAACCAGAAAGAGCAGTACGTC. Translating gives CASNQKEQYV.

This chain connects TRBV18 to TRBJ1-5; D is undetermined. The CDR3 extends over 14 amino acids. Germline V gene data show CDR1 as KGHSH and CDR2 as LQKENI. V lost 3 bases and J lost 1, with 7 bases in between. CDR3 sequence reads: CASSPVQSNQPQHF. The CDR3 DNA is TGTGCCAGCTCACCGGTCCAGAGCAATCAGCCCCAGCATTTT.

The gene calls are TRBV6-2 or TRBV6-3 and TRBJ1-5; 7 bases are shared with TRBD1. V lost 6 bases to trimming and J lost 2 bases; unmatched junction nucleotides: 7. Germline V gene sequence: CDR1 MNHEY, CDR2 SVGEGT. The CDR3 sequence is 15 residues long. CDR3 protein: CASSRDREGNQPQHF. In nucleotides, the CDR3 is TGTGCCAGCAGCCGAGACAGGGAGGGCAATCAGCCCCAGCATTTT.

This CDR3 is CASSLGRRERQPQHF. CDR3 coding DNA: TGTGCCAGCTCCCTGGGCAGGCGGGAGCGTCAGCCCCAGCATTTT. This chain connects TRBV18 to TRBJ1-5; the D is unclear. In germline, CDR1 is KGHSH, CDR2 LQKENI. The V end lost 6 bases, the J end lost 6 bases, and 18 bases lay between the germline ends. CDR3 length: 15 residues.

The chain combines TRBV9 with TRBJ1-1; 7 positions agree with TRBD1. With V trimmed by 4 bases and J by 6 bases, 12 bases remained unmatched. Germline CDR1 SGDLS, CDR2 YYNGEE. This CDR3 has 15 residues. The CDR3 reads CASSPHRGERAEAFF. The CDR3 nucleotides read TGTGCCAGCAGCCCCCACAGGGGAGAAAGAGCTGAAGCTTTCTTT.

This clone was picked up many times. The rearrangement uses TRBV7-9 and TRBJ1-2; possibly TRBD1 for D (5 bases). Trimming cost V 2 bases and J 6 bases, with 13 bases left between them. Germline assignment: CDR1 SEHNR and CDR2 FQNEAQ (reference sequence). This CDR3 is 14 amino acids long. The CDR3 loop reads CASSLPGQGNGYTF. DNA for the CDR3: TGTGCCAGCAGCTTACCGGGCCAGGGCAATGGCTACACCTTC.

The J gene is TRBJ2-5, the V gene TRBV12-5; 7 bases are shared with TRBD2. Trimming at V came to 7 bases and at J to 2 bases, leaving 13 bases not matched to a gene. The CDR3 is 16 amino acids. Germline CDR1 is LGHNT and CDR2 is FRNRAP. The CDR3 here is CASASNQAGVQETQYF. CDR3 bases: TGTGCTAGTGCGTCTAACCAGGCGGGGGTACAAGAGACCCAGTACTTC.

The chain links TRBV6-6 to TRBJ2-1; 15 bases are a match to TRBD2. The CDR3 sequence is 16 residues long. The V and J ends lost 2 bases and 7 bases, in that order; junction bases with no gene match: 3. The germline V gene has CDR1 MNHNY and CDR2 SVGAGI (reference sequence). The CDR3 DNA sequence: TGTGCCAGCAGTTACACCGGGACTAGCGGGAGGAATGAGCAGTTCTTC. It encodes CASSYTGTSGRNEQFF.

The rearrangement joins TRBV11-1 to TRBJ2-1; perhaps TRBD2 as D (7 bases). The CDR3 loop spans 16 amino acids. Trimming removed 1 base from V and 2 bases from J, with 12 bases in between. Germline V gives CDR1 SGHAT, CDR2 FQDESV (reference sequence). DNA of the CDR3: TGTGCCAGCAGCTTAGACGGGGGGCGAACCTACAATGAGCAGTTCTTC. This codes for CASSLDGGRTYNEQFF.

This chain joins TRBV3-1 (or the pseudogene TRBV3-2) and TRBJ1-5; D is undetermined. CDR1 and CDR2 (germline): LGHDT, YNNKEL (reference sequence). CDR3 size: 15 residues. The V gene lost 1 base and the J gene lost 0 bases, with 7 bases spanning the gap. The CDR3 protein is CASSQGTYSNQPQHF. The CDR3, as DNA: TGTGCCAGCAGCCAAGGGACTTATAGCAATCAGCCCCAGCATTTT.

The chain couples TRBV5-1 to TRBJ2-2, with D hard to call. Germline CDR1 and CDR2: SGHRS and YFSETQ. The V gene lost 3 bases and the J gene lost 0 bases, with 9 bases spanning the gap. This CDR3 has 15 residues. CDR3 protein: CASSSWQANTGELFF. The CDR3 DNA is TGCGCCAGCAGCTCGTGGCAAGCGAACACCGGGGAGCTGTTTTTT.

The chain joins TRBV9 to TRBJ1-2, with D possibly matching TRBD1 (6 bases). CDR1 and CDR2 (germline): SGDLS, YYNGEE. The V and J ends lost 4 bases and 6 bases respectively, with 13 bases between them. CDR3 length equals 13 residues. CDR3 coding DNA: TGTGCCAGCAGCCCAACGACAGGCCATGGCTACACCTTC. This sequence encodes CASSPTTGHGYTF.

V is TRBV2 and J is TRBJ2-7; the D gene is possibly TRBD2 (5 bases). The length of the CDR3 is 12 residues. Trimming cost V 8 bases and J 1 base, with 9 bases left between them. Germline V gene data show CDR1 as SNHLY and CDR2 as FYNNEI. The CDR3 spells CASGEISYEQYF. The CDR3 coding sequence is TGTGCCAGCGGGGAGATTTCCTACGAGCAGTACTTC. Complete variable domain (other parts from reference TRBV2 and TRBJ2-7): EPEVTQTPSHQVTQMGQEVILRCVPISNHLYFYWYRQILGQKVEFLVSFYNNEISEKSEIFDDQFSVERPDGSNFTLKIRSTKLEDSAMYFCASGEISYEQYFGPGTRLTVT.